This TCR beta chain was observed in a study of PD-L1 blockade in urothelial cancer. The overall study: In the mid-2010s, patients got going on atezolizumab, taking 1,200 mg intravenously every 3 weeks. Analyses used blood from 3 weeks (second dose) and 6 weeks after treatment start.

Noted time point: pretreatment peripheral blood. Samples spanned pretreatment and treatment, with 1 to 8 time points per patient. This clone was found a few times. The CDR3 is made up of 13 amino acids. The ends were cut back, 6 bases at V and 5 bases at J, with 13 bases in the middle. Germline V lookup: CDR1 MNHEY, CDR2 SVGAGI. The method was immunoSEQ multiplex PCR; TCRdb's version includes in-frame clones alone and lacks a portion of them. The sample has roughly 130,000 clones, approximately 84% seen once. Sequenced here: PBMCs, sampled around atezolizumab (anti-PD-L1) treatment. The gene calls are TRBV6-5 and TRBJ1-2, with D perhaps TRBD1 (6 bases). The TCR comes from a middle-aged man with urothelial cancer. The CDR3: CASRRDRKYGYTF. CDR3 nucleotides: TGTGCCAGCAGGAGAGACAGGAAATATGGCTACACCTTC.